What follows describes a single T cell receptor (beta chain). This sample was included in a study of blood T cell repertoires in COVID-19. Looking at the study overall: Spain, Italy and the United States supplied samples that represented acute and convalescent COVID-19. Nucleic acid was either cDNA or gDNA, and it came from T cells, B-cell-depleted T cells, or PBMCs.

The CDR3 runs to 13 residues. Trimming took off 4 bases at V and 2 bases at J, with 10 bases between the two ends. Germline V gene data show CDR1 as SGHRS and CDR2 as YFSETQ. The method was immunoSEQ multiplex PCR; TCRdb's version includes in-frame clones alone and lacks a portion of them. Of 250,000 to 300,000 clones in the sample, 70% to 90% were seen once. This chain uses TRBV5-1 with TRBJ2-7; TRBD1 might be the D (6 bases). The sequenced sample consisted of peripheral blood. The sequence derives from a woman in her forties or fifties with COVID-19, enrolled during active disease. The CDR3, as DNA: TGCGCCAGCAGCGGGGGACAAACCTACGAGCAGTACTTC. Its translation: CASSGGQTYEQYF.